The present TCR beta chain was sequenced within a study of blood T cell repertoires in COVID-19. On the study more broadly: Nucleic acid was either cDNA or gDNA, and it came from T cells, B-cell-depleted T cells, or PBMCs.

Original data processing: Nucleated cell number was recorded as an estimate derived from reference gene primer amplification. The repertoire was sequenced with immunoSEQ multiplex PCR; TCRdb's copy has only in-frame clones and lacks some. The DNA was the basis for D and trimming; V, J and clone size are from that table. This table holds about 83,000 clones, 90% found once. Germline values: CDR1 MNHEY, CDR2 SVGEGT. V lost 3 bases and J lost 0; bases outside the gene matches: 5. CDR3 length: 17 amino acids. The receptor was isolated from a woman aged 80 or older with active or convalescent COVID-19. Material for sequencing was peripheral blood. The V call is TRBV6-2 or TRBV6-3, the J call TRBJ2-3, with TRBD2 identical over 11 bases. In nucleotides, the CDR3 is TGTGCCAGCAGTTATAGGACTAGCGGGCCTAGCACAGATACGCAGTATTTT. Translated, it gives CASSYRTSGPSTDTQYF.